This T cell receptor beta chain stems from a study of blood T cells in healthy people across ages (dated by TCRdb to the mid-2010s). In terms of the full investigation: Template switching captured roughly one uniquely barcoded TCR beta cDNA molecule per two T cells in model experiments. To track age-related changes in TCR beta repertoire diversity, the study relied on deep sequencing normalized with unique cDNA molecular identifiers. The donors were divided into four age groups: young (average approximately 17 years), middle-aged (approximately 39), aged (about 62) and long-lived (nearly 85). To avoid experimental bias, donors of different ages were spread randomly across the sequencing lanes. For two donors (one aged 18 to 30 and one aged 80 or older), the study analyzed two additional independent replicas of 1 million unique cDNA reads from the same blood draw.

This clonotype was observed a few times. What this receptor recognizes is not known. No much larger clone exists at a distance of one base, and base qualities are not known. V is reduced by 2 bases and J by 4 bases, leaving a spacing of 11 bases between them. The CDR3, cysteine through phenylalanine, is 14 amino acids long. Only CDR3 DNA is held: 42 bases, read in frame from base 1. CDR1 and CDR2, looked up from the germline V gene, are MNHEY and SVGEGT. Library preparation was by 5' RACE. This sample was sequenced with an Illumina HiSeq 2500. A second PCR of about 7 to 12 cycles was run with a J-beta primer mix and a sample-barcoded 5' primer. Each TCR beta cDNA molecule received a unique molecular identifier from a template-switch 5' adaptor carrying 12 random nucleotides. Each sample yielded at least 2.5 million CDR3-containing paired-end reads. First-strand cDNA was synthesized from all RNA with the Mint cDNA synthesis kit, primed by a TRBC-specific oligonucleotide. After uracil-DNA glycosylase treatment, a first 18-cycle PCR used universal primers M1SS and BC2_uni_R on all cDNA. The authors' pipeline ran thus. For normalization, 1 million high-quality reads were randomly selected from each sample, with every read carrying a distinct molecular identifier. Reads sharing molecular identifiers were discarded rather than binned into consensus sequences. CDR3 identification, clonotype clustering and error correction used MiTCR with a Q25 quality threshold and the strictest error-elimination algorithm. A nonparametric unseen species model using Euler transformation provided a lower-bound estimate of total TCR beta diversity. The public sequencing data were trimmed at Q25 with fastp and processed into clonotypes with MiXCR by TCRdb, which kept only in-frame beta chains. When rows share a CDR3 protein, they turn into one entry using the most common DNA and genes. The V and J calls reflect TCRdb's pipeline rather than the authors' work. The sample table shows more than 550,000 distinct CDR3 sequences, and 22% are seen once. The top ten clones comprise around a fifth of the sample.

The roughly 39 donors, aged about 6 to 95 years, were systemically healthy Caucasian individuals from Russia. Each donor gave roughly 9 milliliters of peripheral blood, drawn into EDTA-treated Vacutainer tubes. Ficoll-Paque density-gradient centrifugation was used to isolate PBMCs, with at least 6.5 million per sample. Total RNA was extracted from PBMCs with Trizol reagent, with at least 5 micrograms obtained per sample. For every donor, an aliquot of PBMCs went through flow cytometry to measure the percentages of naive CD45RAhigh/CD27high T cells. What the authors observed across the whole study: As age increased, observed TCR beta diversity per million T cells dropped in a roughly linear way, and a significant reduction was already evident by age 40. Because the CMV infection status of the donors was unknown, age-related changes in expanded clonotypes may potentially have been confounded. Estimates of total diversity from one million sequenced T cells were regarded as lower bounds and underestimates. Compared with the aged group, the long-lived group had more naive CD4+ T cells, fewer expanded clones and increased TCR diversity, suggesting age selection. There was a strong correlation between observed TCR beta diversity and the percentage of naive T cells measured by flow cytometry. Conclusive comparison of naive and antigen-experienced compartments was prevented by the profiling of bulk unsorted PBMCs.

Sequencing input: blood. This sequence was found in a man between 65 and 80 years old in good health. The sequence joins TRBV6-2 or TRBV6-3 to TRBJ1-2; the D gene is possibly TRBD1, with 6 bases matching. The DNA is TGTGCCAGCAGTTACGTTACAGGGTCCTATGGCTACACCTTC. It codes for CASSYVTGSYGYTF.